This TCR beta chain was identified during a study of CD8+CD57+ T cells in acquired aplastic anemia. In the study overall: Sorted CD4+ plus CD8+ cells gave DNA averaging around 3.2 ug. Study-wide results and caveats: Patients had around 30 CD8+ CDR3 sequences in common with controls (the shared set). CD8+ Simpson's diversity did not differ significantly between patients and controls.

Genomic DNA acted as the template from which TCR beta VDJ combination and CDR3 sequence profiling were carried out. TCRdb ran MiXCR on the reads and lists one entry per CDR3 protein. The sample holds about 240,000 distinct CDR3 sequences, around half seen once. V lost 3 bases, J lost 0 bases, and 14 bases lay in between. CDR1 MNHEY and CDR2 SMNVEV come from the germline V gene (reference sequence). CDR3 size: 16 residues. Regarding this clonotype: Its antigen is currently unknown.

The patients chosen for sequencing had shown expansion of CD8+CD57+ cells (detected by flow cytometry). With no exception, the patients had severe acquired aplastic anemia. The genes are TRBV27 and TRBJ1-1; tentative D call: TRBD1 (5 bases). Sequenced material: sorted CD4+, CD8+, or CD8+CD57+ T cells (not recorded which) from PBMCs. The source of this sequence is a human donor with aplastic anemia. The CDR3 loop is CASSLRGAPMNTEAFF. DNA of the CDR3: TGTGCCAGCAGTTTGCGTGGGGCCCCTATGAACACTGAAGCTTTCTTT.